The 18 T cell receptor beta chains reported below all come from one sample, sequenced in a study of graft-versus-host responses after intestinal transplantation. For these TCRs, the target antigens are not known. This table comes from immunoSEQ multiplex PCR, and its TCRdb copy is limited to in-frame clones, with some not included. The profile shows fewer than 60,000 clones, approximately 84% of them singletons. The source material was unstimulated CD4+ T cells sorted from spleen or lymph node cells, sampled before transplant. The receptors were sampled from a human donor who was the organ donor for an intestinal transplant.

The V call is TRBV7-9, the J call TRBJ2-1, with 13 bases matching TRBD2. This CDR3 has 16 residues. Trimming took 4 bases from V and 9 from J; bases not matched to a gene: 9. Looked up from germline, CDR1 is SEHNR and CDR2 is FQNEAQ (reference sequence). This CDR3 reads CASSSPGLAGLGEQFF. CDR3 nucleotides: TGTGCCAGCAGCTCTCCGGGACTAGCGGGATTGGGTGAGCAGTTCTTC.

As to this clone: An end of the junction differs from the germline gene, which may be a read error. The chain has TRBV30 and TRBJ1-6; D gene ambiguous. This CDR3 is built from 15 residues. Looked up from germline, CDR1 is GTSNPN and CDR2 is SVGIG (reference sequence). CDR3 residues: CACPAKGSNNSSLHF. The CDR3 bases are TGTGCCTGCCCCGCGAAGGGCAGCAACAATTCATCCCTCCACTTT.

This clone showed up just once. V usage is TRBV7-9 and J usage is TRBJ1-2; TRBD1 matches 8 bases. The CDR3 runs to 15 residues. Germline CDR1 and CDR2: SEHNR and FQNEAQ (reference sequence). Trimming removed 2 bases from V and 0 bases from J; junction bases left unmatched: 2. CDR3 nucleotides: TGTGCCAGCAGCTTATCAGGGGGCGCTAACTATGGCTACACCTTC. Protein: CASSLSGGANYGYTF.

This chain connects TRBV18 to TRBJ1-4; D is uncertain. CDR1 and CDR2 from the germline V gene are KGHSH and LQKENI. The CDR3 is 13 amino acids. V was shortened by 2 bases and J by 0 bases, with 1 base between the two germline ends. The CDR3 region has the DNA TGTGCCAGCTCACCAACAACTAATGAAAAACTGTTTTTT. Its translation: CASSPTTNEKLFF.

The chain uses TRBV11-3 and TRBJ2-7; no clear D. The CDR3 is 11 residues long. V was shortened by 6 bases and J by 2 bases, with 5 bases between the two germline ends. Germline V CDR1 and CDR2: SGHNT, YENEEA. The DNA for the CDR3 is TGTGCCAGCAGTTATACCTACGAGCAGTACTTC. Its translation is CASSYTYEQYF.

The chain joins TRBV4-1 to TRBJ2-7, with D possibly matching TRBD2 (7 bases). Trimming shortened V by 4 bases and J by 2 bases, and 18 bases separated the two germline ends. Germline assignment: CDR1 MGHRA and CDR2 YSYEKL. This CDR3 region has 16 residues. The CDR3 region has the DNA TGCGCCAGCAGCCCGACCGGGGGGACAAATACCTACGAGCAGTACTTC. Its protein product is CASSPTGGTNTYEQYF.

Here the CDR3 reads CASSERGTGGNEQYF. CDR3 coding DNA: TGTGCCAGCAGTGAACGGGGGACAGGGGGAAACGAGCAGTACTTC. The chain is built from TRBV25-1 and TRBJ2-7, with 11 bases fitting TRBD1. Unmatched junction bases numbered 5, after V lost 2 bases and J lost 5 bases. Germline V gene data show CDR1 as MGHDK and CDR2 as SYGVNS. The CDR3 is 15 residues long.

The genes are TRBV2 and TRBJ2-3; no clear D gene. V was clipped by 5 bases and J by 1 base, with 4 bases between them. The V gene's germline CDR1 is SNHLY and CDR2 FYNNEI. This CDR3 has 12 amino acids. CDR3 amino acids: CASSRGTDTQYF. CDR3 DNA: TGTGCCAGCAGTAGGGGCACAGATACGCAGTATTTT.

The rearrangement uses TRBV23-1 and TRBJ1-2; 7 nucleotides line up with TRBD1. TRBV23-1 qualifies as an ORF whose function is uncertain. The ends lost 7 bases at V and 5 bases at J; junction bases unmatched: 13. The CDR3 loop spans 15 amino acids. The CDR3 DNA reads TGCGCCAGCATTCTCCAGCCCGGGACAGCATATGGCTACACCTTC. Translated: CASILQPGTAYGYTF.

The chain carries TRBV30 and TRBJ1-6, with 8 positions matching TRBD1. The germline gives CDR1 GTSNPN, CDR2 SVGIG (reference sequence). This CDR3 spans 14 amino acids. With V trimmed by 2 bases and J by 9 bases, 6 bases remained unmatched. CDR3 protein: CAWSWGTGGSPLHF. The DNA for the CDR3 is TGTGCCTGGAGTTGGGGGACAGGAGGTTCACCCCTCCACTTT.

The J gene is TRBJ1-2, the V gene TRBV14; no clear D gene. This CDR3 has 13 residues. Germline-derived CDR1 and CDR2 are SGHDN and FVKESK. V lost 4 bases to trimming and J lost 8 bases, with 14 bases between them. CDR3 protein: CASSPHPDGGYTF. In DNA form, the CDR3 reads TGTGCCAGCAGCCCCCATCCCGATGGCGGCTACACCTTC.

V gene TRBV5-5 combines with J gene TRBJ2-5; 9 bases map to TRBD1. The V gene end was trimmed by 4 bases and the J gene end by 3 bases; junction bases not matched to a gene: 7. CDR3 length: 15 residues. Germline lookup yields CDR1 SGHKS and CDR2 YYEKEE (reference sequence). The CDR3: CASSPGRDREETQYF. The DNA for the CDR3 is TGTGCCAGCAGCCCAGGCCGGGACAGGGAAGAGACCCAGTACTTC.

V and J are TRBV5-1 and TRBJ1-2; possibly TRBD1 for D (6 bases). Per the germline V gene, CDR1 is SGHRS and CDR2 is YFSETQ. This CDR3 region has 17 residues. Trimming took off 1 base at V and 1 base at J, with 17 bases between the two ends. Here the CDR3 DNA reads TGCGCCAGCAGCTTGATGGGGGCACAAGGGGGTAACTATGGCTACACCTTC. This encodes CASSLMGAQGGNYGYTF.

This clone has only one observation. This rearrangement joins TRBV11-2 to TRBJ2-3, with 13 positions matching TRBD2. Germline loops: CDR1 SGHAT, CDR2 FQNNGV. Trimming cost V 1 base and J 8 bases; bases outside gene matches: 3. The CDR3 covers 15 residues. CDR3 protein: CASSLGTSGSVTQYF. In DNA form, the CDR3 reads TGTGCCAGCAGCTTAGGGACTAGCGGGAGTGTTACGCAGTATTTT.

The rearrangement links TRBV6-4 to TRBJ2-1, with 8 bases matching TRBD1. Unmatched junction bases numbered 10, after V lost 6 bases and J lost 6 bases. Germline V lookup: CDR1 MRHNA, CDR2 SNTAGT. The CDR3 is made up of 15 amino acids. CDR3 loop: CASSGTPGGPNEQFF. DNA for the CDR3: TGTGCCAGCAGCGGAACTCCAGGGGGCCCCAATGAGCAGTTCTTC.

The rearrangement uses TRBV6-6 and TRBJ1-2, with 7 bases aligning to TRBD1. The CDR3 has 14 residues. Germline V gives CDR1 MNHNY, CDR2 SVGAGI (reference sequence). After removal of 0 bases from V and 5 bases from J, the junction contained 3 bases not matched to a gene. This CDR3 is CASSYSTGVYGYTF. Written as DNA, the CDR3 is TGTGCCAGCAGTTACTCAACAGGGGTATATGGCTACACCTTC.

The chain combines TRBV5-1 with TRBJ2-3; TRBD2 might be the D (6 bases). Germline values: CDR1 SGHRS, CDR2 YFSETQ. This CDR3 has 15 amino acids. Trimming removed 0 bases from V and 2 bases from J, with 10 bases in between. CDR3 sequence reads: CASSLGRGNTDTQYF. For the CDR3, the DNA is TGCGCCAGCAGCTTGGGGAGGGGAAACACAGATACGCAGTATTTT.

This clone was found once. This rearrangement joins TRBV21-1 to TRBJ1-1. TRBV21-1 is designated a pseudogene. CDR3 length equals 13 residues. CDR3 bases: TGTGCCAGCAGCGGAAATAGGAACACTGAAGCTTTCTTT. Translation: CASSGNRNTEAFF.